This paragraph covers one T cell receptor beta chain sequence. Profiled with immunoSEQ multiplex PCR; TCRdb holds only in-frame clones, not every one. The data hold roughly 220,000 clones, with about 87% observed a single time. This sample is part of a study of blood T cell repertoires in COVID-19. For the study at large: Specimens from acute and convalescent COVID-19 originated in the United States, Italy and Spain. PBMCs, B-cell-depleted T cells, or T cells were the source of the cDNA or gDNA that made up the material.

V was trimmed by 3 bases and J by 5 bases, leaving 17 bases between them. CDR1 is DFQATT and CDR2 is SNEGSKA in the germline V gene (reference sequence). This CDR3 comprises 14 residues. Material for sequencing was peripheral blood. This receptor was taken from a man in his sixties with acute or convalescent COVID-19. J is TRBJ2-7 and V is TRBV20-1; D is perhaps TRBD1 (6 bases). CDR3 loop: CSASDQGIPNEQYF. As DNA, the CDR3 is TGCAGTGCTAGTGATCAGGGGATCCCCAACGAGCAGTACTTC.